This T cell receptor beta chain was profiled in a study of CD8 T cells in ankylosing spondylitis. Whole-study findings and limits: In the blood and synovial fluid of reactive arthritis, some motif variants had been previously reported. Several highly homologous variants made up a TCR beta motif, and this motif appeared characteristic of ankylosing spondylitis blood.

This clonotype was found a few times. What it binds is not known. This CDR3 spans 15 amino acids. V lost 1 base, J lost 4 bases, and 8 bases lay in between. Germline lookup yields CDR1 SGHVS and CDR2 FQNEAQ. TCRdb recomputed calls from the 5' RACE reads with MiXCR, one row per CDR3 protein. This table has 450,000 or so distinct CDR3 sequences, about 25% appearing once. The source material was blood, either unsorted or a sorted T cell fraction (not recorded which). This chain uses TRBV7-8 with TRBJ1-6, with D unclear. The clonotype was recovered from a male donor with ankylosing spondylitis. CDR3 protein: CASSLEKGYNSPLHF. CDR3 nucleotide sequence: TGTGCCAGCAGCTTAGAGAAAGGGTATAATTCACCCCTCCACTTT. Supplemented by reference TRBV7-8 and TRBJ1-6, the full variable domain reads GAGVSQSPRYKVAKRGQDVALRCDPISGHVSLFWYQQALGQGPEFLTYFQNEAQLDKSGLPSDRFFAERPEGSVSTLKIQRTQQEDSAVYLCASSLEKGYNSPLHFGNGTRLTVT.